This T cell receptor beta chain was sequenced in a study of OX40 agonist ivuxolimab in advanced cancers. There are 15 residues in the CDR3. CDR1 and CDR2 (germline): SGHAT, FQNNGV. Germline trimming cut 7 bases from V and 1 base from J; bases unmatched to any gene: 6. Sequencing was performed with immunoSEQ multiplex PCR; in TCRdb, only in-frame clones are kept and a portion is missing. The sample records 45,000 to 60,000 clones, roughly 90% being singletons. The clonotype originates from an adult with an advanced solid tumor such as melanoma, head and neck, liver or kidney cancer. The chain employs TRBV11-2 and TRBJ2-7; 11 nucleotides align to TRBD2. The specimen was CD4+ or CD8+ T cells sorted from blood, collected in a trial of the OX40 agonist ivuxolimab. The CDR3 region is CASIELAGVSYEQYF. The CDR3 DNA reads TGTGCCAGCATCGAACTAGCGGGAGTGTCCTACGAGCAGTACTTC. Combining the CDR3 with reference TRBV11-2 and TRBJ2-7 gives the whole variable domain EAGVAQSPRYKIIEKRQSVAFWCNPISGHATLYWYQQILGQGPKLLIQFQNNGVVDDSQLPKDRFSAERLKGVDSTLKIQPAKLEDSAVYLCASIELAGVSYEQYFGPGTRLTVT.